This T cell receptor beta chain appears in the sequencing data of a study of T cells in Graves' hyperthyroidism and ophthalmopathy. Whole-study results and caveats: Prediction of ophthalmopathy progression came a median around 6.5 months pre-onset.

This clonotype has only a few counts. What it binds is not known. This CDR3 has 15 amino acids. CDR1 and CDR2 (germline): SGHRS, YFSETQ. The V gene lost 4 bases and the J gene lost 1 base, with 14 bases spanning the gap. TCR beta CDR3 regions were amplified from RNA transcripts. An initial round of RT-PCR targeting the TCR CDR3 relied on the HTBI primer set. TCRdb re-called the multiplex PCR reads with MiXCR, one entry per CDR3 protein. The sample yields roughly 300,000 distinct CDR3 sequences, about 15% seen once. This TCR derives from a woman in her thirties with Graves' hyperthyroidism. The chain is built from TRBV5-1 and TRBJ1-2; D unresolved. Sequenced input: blood. CDR3 in DNA: TGCGCCAGCAGCCCCGAACAGCAACTTAACTATGGCTACACCTTC. Encoded protein: CASSPEQQLNYGYTF.